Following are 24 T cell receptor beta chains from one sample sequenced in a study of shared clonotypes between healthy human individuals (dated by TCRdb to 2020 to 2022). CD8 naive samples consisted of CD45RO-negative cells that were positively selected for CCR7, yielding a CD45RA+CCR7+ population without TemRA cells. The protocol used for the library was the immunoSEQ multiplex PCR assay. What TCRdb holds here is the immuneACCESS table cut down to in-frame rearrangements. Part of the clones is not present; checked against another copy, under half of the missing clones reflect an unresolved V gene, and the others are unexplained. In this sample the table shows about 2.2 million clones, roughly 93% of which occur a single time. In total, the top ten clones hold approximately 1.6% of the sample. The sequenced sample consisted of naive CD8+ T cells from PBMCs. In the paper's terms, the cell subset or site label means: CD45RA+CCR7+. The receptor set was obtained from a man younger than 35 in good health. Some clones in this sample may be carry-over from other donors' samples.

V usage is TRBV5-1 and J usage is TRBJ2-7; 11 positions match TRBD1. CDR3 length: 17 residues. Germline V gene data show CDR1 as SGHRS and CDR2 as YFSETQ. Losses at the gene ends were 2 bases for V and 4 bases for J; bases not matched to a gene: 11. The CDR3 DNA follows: TGCGCCAGCAGCTTTTCGGGACAGGGGGACCTGAGTTACGAGCAGTACTTC. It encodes CASSFSGQGDLSYEQYF.

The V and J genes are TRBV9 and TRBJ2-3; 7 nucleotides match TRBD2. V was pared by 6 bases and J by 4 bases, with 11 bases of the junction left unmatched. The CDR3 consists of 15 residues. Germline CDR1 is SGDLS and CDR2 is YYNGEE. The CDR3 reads CASNGGTSGADTQYF. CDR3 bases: TGTGCCAGCAACGGGGGGACCTCGGGGGCAGATACGCAGTATTTT.

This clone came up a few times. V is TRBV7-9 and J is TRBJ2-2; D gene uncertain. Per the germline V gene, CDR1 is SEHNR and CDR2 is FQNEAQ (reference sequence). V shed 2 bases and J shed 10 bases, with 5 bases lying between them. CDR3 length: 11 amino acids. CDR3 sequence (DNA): TGTGCCAGCAGCTTATCTGTGGAGCTGTTTTTT. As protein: CASSLSVELFF.

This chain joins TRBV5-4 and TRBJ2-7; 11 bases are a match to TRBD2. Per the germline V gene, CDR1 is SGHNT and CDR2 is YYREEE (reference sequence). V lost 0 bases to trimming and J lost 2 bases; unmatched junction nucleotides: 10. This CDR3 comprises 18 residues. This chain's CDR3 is CASSLEVLAGGDTYEQYF. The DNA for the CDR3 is TGTGCCAGCAGCTTGGAAGTGCTAGCGGGAGGCGATACCTACGAGCAGTACTTC.

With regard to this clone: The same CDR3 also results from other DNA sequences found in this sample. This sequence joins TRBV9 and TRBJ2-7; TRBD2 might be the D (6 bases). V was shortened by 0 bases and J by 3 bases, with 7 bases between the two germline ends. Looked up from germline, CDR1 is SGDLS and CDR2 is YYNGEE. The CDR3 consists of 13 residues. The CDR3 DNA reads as TGTGCCAGCAGCGTAGGAGCGGGCTACGAGCAGTACTTC. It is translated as CASSVGAGYEQYF.

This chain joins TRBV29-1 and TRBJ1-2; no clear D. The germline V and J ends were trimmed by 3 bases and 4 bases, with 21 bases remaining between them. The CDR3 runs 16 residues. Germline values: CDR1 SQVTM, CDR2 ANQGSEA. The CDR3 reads CSVDGVGIQGFYGYTF. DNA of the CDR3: TGCAGCGTTGATGGGGTGGGGATTCAAGGTTTCTATGGCTACACCTTC.

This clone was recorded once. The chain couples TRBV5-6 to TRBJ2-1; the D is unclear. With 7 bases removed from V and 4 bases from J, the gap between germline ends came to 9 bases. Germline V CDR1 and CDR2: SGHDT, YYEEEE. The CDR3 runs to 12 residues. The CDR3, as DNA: TGTGCCAGCCAAGCGCGATACAATGAGCAGTTCTTC. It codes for CASQARYNEQFF.

The DNA for the CDR3 is TGTGCCAGCAGCTTACACTCGACCTCCTACGAGCAGTACTTC. This sequence encodes CASSLHSTSYEQYF. The chain joins TRBV27 to TRBJ2-7; D uncertain. Per the germline V gene, CDR1 is MNHEY and CDR2 is SMNVEV (reference sequence). Trimming cost V 6 bases and J 0 bases, with 12 bases left between them. The CDR3 has 14 amino acids.

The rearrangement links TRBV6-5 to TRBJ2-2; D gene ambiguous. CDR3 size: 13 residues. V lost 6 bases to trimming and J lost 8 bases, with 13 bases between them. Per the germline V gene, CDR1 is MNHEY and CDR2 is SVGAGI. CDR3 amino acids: CASSPTPTGELFF. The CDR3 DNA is TGTGCCAGCAGCCCGACCCCAACAGGGGAGCTGTTTTTT.

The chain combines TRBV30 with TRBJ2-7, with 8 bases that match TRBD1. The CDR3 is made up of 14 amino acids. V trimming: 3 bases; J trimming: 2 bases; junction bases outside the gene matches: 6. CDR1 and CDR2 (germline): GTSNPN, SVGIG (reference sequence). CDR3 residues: CAWRRGTGPYEQYF. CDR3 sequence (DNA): TGTGCCTGGAGGCGCGGGACAGGTCCCTACGAGCAGTACTTC.

The CDR3 loop is CASSREGTYRGVWSGNTIYF. In DNA form, the CDR3 reads TGTGCCAGCTCACGTGAAGGGACGTATCGAGGGGTCTGGTCTGGAAACACCATATATTTT. The chain couples TRBV18 to TRBJ1-3, with D perhaps matching TRBD1 (5 bases). The CDR3 runs 20 residues. Germline CDR1 and CDR2: KGHSH and LQKENI. Trimming removed 4 bases at V and 1 base at J, with 26 bases between. Full variable domain (outside the CDR3, taken from reference TRBV18 and TRBJ1-3): NAGVMQNPRHLVRRRGQEARLRCSPMKGHSHVYWYRQLPEEGLKFMVYLQKENIIDESGMPKERFSAEFPKEGPSILRIQQVVRGDSAAYFCASSREGTYRGVWSGNTIYFGEGSWLTVV.

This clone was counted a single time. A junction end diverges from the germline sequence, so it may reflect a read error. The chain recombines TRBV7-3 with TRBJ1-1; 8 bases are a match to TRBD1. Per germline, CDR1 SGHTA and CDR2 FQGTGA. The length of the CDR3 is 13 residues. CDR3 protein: CAGRQGANTEAFF. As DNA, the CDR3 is TGTGCCGGCAGGCAGGGGGCCAACACTGAAGCTTTCTTT.

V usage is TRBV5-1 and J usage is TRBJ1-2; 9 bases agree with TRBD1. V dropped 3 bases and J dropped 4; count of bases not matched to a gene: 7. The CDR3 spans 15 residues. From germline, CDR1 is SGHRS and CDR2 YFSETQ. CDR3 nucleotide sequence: TGCGCCAGCAGCTGGGGGACAGGGCGGTCCTATGGCTACACCTTC. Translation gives CASSWGTGRSYGYTF.

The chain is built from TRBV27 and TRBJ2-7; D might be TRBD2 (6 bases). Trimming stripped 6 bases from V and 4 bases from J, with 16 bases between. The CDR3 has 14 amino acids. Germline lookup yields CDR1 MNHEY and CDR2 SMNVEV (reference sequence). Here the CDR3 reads CASRPLTSLYEQYF. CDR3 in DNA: TGTGCCAGCAGACCCTTGACTAGTCTGTACGAGCAGTACTTC.

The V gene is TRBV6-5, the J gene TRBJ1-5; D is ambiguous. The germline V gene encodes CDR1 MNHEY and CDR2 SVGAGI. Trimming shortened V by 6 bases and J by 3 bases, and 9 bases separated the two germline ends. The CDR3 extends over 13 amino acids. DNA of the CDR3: TGTGCCAGCAGGGACTCTTACAATCAGCCCCAGCATTTT. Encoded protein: CASRDSYNQPQHF.

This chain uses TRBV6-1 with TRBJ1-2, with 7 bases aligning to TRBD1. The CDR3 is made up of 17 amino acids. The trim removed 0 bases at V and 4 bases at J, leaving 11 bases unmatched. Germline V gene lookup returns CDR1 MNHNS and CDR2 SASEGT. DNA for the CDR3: TGTGCCAGCAGTGAAGCGCTGTTCGGCAGGGGGTTCTATGGCTACACCTTC. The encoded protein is CASSEALFGRGFYGYTF.

In DNA, the CDR3 is TGTGCCAGAAGCTTGGCCAGGGGCAATCAGCCCCAGCATTTT. This translates into CARSLARGNQPQHF. This rearrangement joins TRBV5-3 to TRBJ1-5, with D possibly matching TRBD1 (5 bases). TRBV5-3 belongs to the ORF category, with a function that is uncertain. Trimming removed 0 bases from V and 2 bases from J, with 6 bases in between. This CDR3 region has 14 residues.

CDR3 in amino acids: CASSLTSGRAISGNEQFF. CDR3 sequence (DNA): TGTGCCAGCAGCTTAACTAGCGGGAGGGCGATTTCCGGCAATGAGCAGTTCTTC. V usage is TRBV7-3 and J usage is TRBJ2-1; 11 bases match TRBD2. CDR1 is SGHTA, CDR2 FQGTGA, per germline. This CDR3 has 18 residues. V dropped 0 bases and J dropped 6; count of bases not matched to a gene: 10.

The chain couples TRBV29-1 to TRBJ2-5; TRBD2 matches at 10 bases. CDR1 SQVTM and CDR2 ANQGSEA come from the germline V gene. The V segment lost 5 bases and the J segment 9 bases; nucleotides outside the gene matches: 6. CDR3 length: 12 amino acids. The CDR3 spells CSVHGLAEAQYF. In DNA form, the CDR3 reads TGCAGCGTTCACGGACTAGCGGAGGCCCAGTACTTC.

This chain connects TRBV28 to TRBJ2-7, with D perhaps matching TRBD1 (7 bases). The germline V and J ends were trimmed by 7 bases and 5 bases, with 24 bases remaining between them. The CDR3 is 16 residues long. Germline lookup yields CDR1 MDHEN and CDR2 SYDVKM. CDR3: CASNPTGTRRGDEQYF. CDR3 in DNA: TGTGCCAGCAACCCGACAGGGACGAGAAGGGGGGACGAGCAGTACTTC.

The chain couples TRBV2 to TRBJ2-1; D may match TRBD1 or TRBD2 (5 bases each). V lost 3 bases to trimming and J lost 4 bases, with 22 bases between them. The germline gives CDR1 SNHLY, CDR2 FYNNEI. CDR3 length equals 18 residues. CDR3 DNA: TGTGCCAGCAGTGAGGCCAATCCGGGACGCCATAAATACAATGAGCAGTTCTTC. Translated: CASSEANPGRHKYNEQFF.

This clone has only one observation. CDR3 sequence (DNA): TGTGCCAGCAGTCCGGGGGACAGGGGGAAACTAACCTTCACTAATGAAAAACTGTTTTTT. Translated, it gives CASSPGDRGKLTFTNEKLFF. The chain uses TRBV28 and TRBJ1-4, with 11 nucleotides matching TRBD1. Germline V gives CDR1 MDHEN, CDR2 SYDVKM. CDR3 size: 20 residues. After removal of 5 bases from V and 2 bases from J, the junction contained 16 bases not matched to a gene.

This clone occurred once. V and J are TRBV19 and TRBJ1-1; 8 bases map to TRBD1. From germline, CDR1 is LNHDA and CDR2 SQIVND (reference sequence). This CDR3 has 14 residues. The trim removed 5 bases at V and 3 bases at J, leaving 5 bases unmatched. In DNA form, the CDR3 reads TGTGCCAGTAGTCCGGGGGGACAGGACACTGAAGCTTTCTTT. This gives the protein CASSPGGQDTEAFF.

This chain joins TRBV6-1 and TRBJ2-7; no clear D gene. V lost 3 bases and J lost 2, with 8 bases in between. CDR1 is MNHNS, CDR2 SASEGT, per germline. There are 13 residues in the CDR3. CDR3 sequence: CASSDDVPYEQYF. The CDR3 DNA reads TGTGCCAGCAGTGACGACGTCCCCTACGAGCAGTACTTC.